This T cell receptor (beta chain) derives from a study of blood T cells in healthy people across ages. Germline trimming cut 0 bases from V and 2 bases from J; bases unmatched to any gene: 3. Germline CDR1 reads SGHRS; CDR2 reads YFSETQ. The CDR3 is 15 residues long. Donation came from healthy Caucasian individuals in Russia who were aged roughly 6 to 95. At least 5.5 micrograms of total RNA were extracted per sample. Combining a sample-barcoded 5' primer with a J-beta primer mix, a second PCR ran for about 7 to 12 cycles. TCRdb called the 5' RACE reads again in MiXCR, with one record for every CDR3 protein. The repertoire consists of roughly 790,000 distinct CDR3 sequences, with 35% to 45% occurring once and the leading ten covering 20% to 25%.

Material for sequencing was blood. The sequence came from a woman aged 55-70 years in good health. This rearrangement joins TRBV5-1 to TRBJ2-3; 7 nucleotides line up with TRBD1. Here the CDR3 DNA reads TGCGCCAGCAGCTTGGGGGACAGCCACACAGATACGCAGTATTTT. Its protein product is CASSLGDSHTDTQYF.